Below are 26 T cell receptor beta chains sequenced from a single sample in a study of T cell responses to AZD1222 COVID-19 vaccine. Clones were sequenced by immunoSEQ multiplex PCR, and TCRdb holds only the in-frame ones, with some missing. The table includes around 29,000 clones, roughly 93% detected once. Source: peripheral blood, taken on day 0 of AZD1222 vaccination. The receptors stem from an adult in good health.

The chain links TRBV28 to TRBJ2-5, with a weak D call TRBD2 (7 bases). The CDR3 sequence is 14 residues long. Germline CDR1 is MDHEN and CDR2 is SYDVKM. V was shortened by 3 bases and J by 5 bases, with 13 bases between the two germline ends. The CDR3 sequence is CASSLVGGQETQYF. The CDR3 nucleotides are TGTGCCAGCAGTTTGGTGGGGGGGCAGGAGACCCAGTACTTC.

This clone was picked up one time. The CDR3 reads CATSRDSLGNTIYF. DNA of the CDR3: TGTGCCACCAGCAGAGACTCTTTGGGAAACACCATATATTTT. The V and J genes are TRBV15 and TRBJ1-3, with D hard to call. The CDR3 sequence is 14 residues long. The germline CDR1 and CDR2 sequences are LNHNV and YYDKDF (reference sequence). The V gene lost 0 bases and the J gene lost 4 bases, with 7 bases spanning the gap.

This chain connects TRBV7-9 to TRBJ1-2; D is possibly TRBD1 (6 bases). The CDR3 runs to 11 residues. CDR1 and CDR2 (germline): SEHNR, FQNEAQ (reference sequence). Trimming stripped 5 bases from V and 7 bases from J, with 8 bases between. CDR3 sequence: CASSQTGGYTF. The CDR3 DNA reads as TGTGCCAGCAGCCAGACAGGTGGCTACACCTTC.

The CDR3: CASSQDMRTGAEAFF. The CDR3 nucleotides read TGTGCCAGCAGCCAAGATATGAGGACAGGGGCTGAAGCTTTCTTT. V is TRBV3-1 (or the pseudogene TRBV3-2) and J is TRBJ1-1, with TRBD1 matching 9 bases. The CDR3 totals 15 residues. Trimming removed 0 bases from V and 6 bases from J; junction bases left unmatched: 5. CDR1 and CDR2 (germline): LGHDT, YNNKEL (reference sequence).

The chain links TRBV7-2 to TRBJ1-2; the D gene is possibly TRBD1 (5 bases). Looked up from germline, CDR1 is SGHTA and CDR2 is FQGNSA. V was pared by 7 bases and J by 5 bases, with 17 bases between. CDR3 size: 14 residues. The CDR3 DNA reads as TGTGCCAGCAAGCCCCGGGACCCTCTTTATGGCTACACCTTC. It specifies CASKPRDPLYGYTF.

The sample holds one count of this clone. V usage is TRBV19 and J usage is TRBJ2-7; TRBD2 is a possible D gene (7 bases). Germline lookup yields CDR1 LNHDA and CDR2 SQIVND (reference sequence). V was shortened by 4 bases and J by 5 bases, with 18 bases between the two germline ends. The length of the CDR3 is 15 residues. CDR3 amino acids: CASSKAHGGLNEQYF. The CDR3, as DNA: TGTGCCAGTAGTAAGGCTCACGGGGGGCTCAACGAGCAGTACTTC. Full variable domain (missing parts from reference TRBV19 and TRBJ2-7): DGGITQSPKYLFRKEGQNVTLSCEQNLNHDAMYWYRQDPGQGLRLIYYSQIVNDFQKGDIAEGYSVSREKKESFPLTVTSAQKNPTAFYLCASSKAHGGLNEQYFGPGTRLTVT.

The chain links TRBV18 to TRBJ1-1; 7 bases line up with TRBD1. J lost 0 bases, V lost 3 bases, and 4 bases had no gene match. Looked up from germline, CDR1 is KGHSH and CDR2 is LQKENI. The CDR3 is 15 amino acids. The CDR3 DNA reads as TGTGCCAGCTCACCTCCGACAGGGATGAACACTGAAGCTTTCTTT. As protein: CASSPPTGMNTEAFF.

This clone showed up just once. The chain joins TRBV28 to TRBJ1-2; D unresolved. The germline V gene has CDR1 MDHEN and CDR2 SYDVKM. V was clipped by 5 bases and J by 2 bases, with 18 bases between them. This CDR3 is built from 16 residues. CDR3 sequence: CASSREGRQANYGYTF. CDR3 DNA sequence: TGTGCCAGCAGTCGAGAAGGGAGGCAAGCCAACTATGGCTACACCTTC.

The chain uses TRBV6-5 and TRBJ2-3, with D unclear. The ends were cut back, 6 bases at V and 5 bases at J, with 12 bases in the middle. Looked up from germline, CDR1 is MNHEY and CDR2 is SVGAGI. The CDR3 runs to 13 residues. CDR3 in DNA: TGTGCCAGCAGCGATTCGGTGTTAGATACGCAGTATTTT. Its translation is CASSDSVLDTQYF.

The chain is built from TRBV20-1 and TRBJ2-2, with D possibly TRBD2 on 5 matching bases. The CDR3 sequence is 15 residues long. In germline, CDR1 is DFQATT, CDR2 SNEGSKA (reference sequence). V lost 3 bases and J 0 bases, leaving 11 bases between the germline ends. CDR3 protein: CSASPAGSNTGELFF. DNA of the CDR3: TGCAGTGCTAGTCCCGCGGGCTCGAACACCGGGGAGCTGTTTTTT.

This chain links TRBV2 with TRBJ1-6, with D possibly being TRBD1 (5 bases). V was trimmed by 6 bases and J by 14 bases, leaving 14 bases between them. The CDR3 contains 12 residues. The germline V gene has CDR1 SNHLY and CDR2 FYNNEI. The CDR3 here is CASSGTLVALHF. In DNA, the CDR3 is TGTGCCAGCAGCGGGACGCTCGTAGCCCTCCACTTT. Variable domain in full (rest from reference TRBV2 and TRBJ1-6): EPEVTQTPSHQVTQMGQEVILRCVPISNHLYFYWYRQILGQKVEFLVSFYNNEISEKSEIFDDQFSVERPDGSNFTLKIRSTKLEDSAMYFCASSGTLVALHFGNGTRLTVT.

CDR3 region: CASSHTRSNDEQFF. In DNA form, the CDR3 reads TGCGCCAGCAGCCACACTAGGAGCAACGATGAGCAGTTCTTC. The chain recombines TRBV10-2 with TRBJ2-1, with D possibly TRBD2 on 5 matching bases. Trimming pared 6 bases from V and 8 bases from J, leaving 17 bases between. CDR3 length: 14 amino acids. The V gene's germline CDR1 is WSHSY and CDR2 SAAADI.

The chain carries TRBV18 and TRBJ2-1; D is unclear. CDR1 and CDR2 from the germline V gene are KGHSH and LQKENI. CDR3 length equals 13 residues. Deletions cut 4 bases from V and 6 bases from J, with 10 bases between. The CDR3, as DNA: TGTGCCAGCTCACGCCAAGTAGGCAATGAGCAGTTCTTC. This sequence encodes CASSRQVGNEQFF.

The rearrangement links TRBV6-5 to TRBJ1-4; 7 nucleotides line up with TRBD1. Unmatched junction bases numbered 2, after V lost 2 bases and J lost 5 bases. The CDR3 consists of 14 residues. The germline V gene encodes CDR1 MNHEY and CDR2 SVGAGI. CDR3 DNA: TGTGCCAGCAGTTACGGCAGGGGGAATGAAAAACTGTTTTTT. Protein sequence: CASSYGRGNEKLFF.

V is TRBV5-8 and J is TRBJ1-4; tentative D call: TRBD1 (6 bases). The CDR3 totals 16 residues. Between the trimmed V and J ends, which lost 4 bases and 3 bases, there was a span of 16 bases. CDR1 and CDR2 from the germline V gene are SGHTS and YDEGEE. This chain's CDR3 is CASSTWTDLPNEKLFF. Written as DNA, the CDR3 is TGTGCCAGCAGCACCTGGACAGATCTACCTAATGAAAAACTGTTTTTT.

This clone is a singleton in its sample. The chain recombines TRBV5-6 with TRBJ2-7; D possibly uses TRBD1 or TRBD2 (5 bases each). CDR3 length equals 15 residues. The germline V and J ends were trimmed by 4 bases and 7 bases, with 21 bases remaining between them. Germline lookup yields CDR1 SGHDT and CDR2 YYEEEE. CDR3 nucleotides: TGTGCCAGCAGCCATAGGGACGGTGAGGTCGGGGAGCAGTACTTC. Amino acids: CASSHRDGEVGEQYF.

This sequence joins TRBV19 and TRBJ2-7, with D possibly matching TRBD1 (5 bases). Trimming shortened V by 5 bases and J by 2 bases, and 10 bases separated the two germline ends. The germline V gene encodes CDR1 LNHDA and CDR2 SQIVND (reference sequence). This CDR3 region has 13 residues. The CDR3: CASSWGLPYEQYF. In DNA form, the CDR3 reads TGTGCCAGTAGTTGGGGCCTCCCCTACGAGCAGTACTTC.

The CDR3 DNA reads TGCGCCAGCAGTCAATCGTTATTAGGCACAGATACGCAGTATTTT. It is translated as CASSQSLLGTDTQYF. The V call is TRBV23-1, the J call TRBJ2-3; D gene unclear. TRBV23-1 is an ORF; its function is uncertain. The V end lost 0 bases, the J end lost 1 base, and 8 bases lay between the germline ends. This CDR3 has 15 residues.

The chain couples TRBV7-9 to TRBJ1-5; 8 bases agree with TRBD1. Germline values: CDR1 SEHNR, CDR2 FQNEAQ (reference sequence). This CDR3 is built from 15 residues. The J segment lost 2 bases and the V segment lost 5 bases, leaving 5 bases of the junction unmatched. CDR3 sequence reads: CASSPETGGNQPQHF. The CDR3, as DNA: TGTGCCAGCAGCCCCGAGACAGGGGGCAATCAGCCCCAGCATTTT.

This rearrangement joins TRBV7-2 to TRBJ2-5; 7 positions agree with TRBD2. Germline CDR1 is SGHTA and CDR2 is FQGNSA. The ends lost 2 bases at V and 5 bases at J; junction bases unmatched: 5. The CDR3 has 14 residues. The CDR3 nucleotides are TGTGCCAGCAGCTTACGCGGGAGAACGGAGACCCAGTACTTC. The encoded protein is CASSLRGRTETQYF.

This chain links TRBV7-9 with TRBJ2-5; D gene unclear. V was pared by 10 bases and J by 5 bases, with 17 bases between. The CDR3 runs 13 residues. From germline, CDR1 is SEHNR and CDR2 FQNEAQ (reference sequence). CDR3 loop: CATSGPNGETQYF. The CDR3 nucleotides read TGTGCCACCTCGGGCCCCAATGGGGAGACCCAGTACTTC.

CDR3 in amino acids: CSVWNTEAFF. CDR3 coding DNA: TGCAGTGTTTGGAACACTGAAGCTTTCTTT. The gene calls are TRBV20-1 and TRBJ1-1; no reliable D call. This CDR3 is 10 amino acids long. Trimming took off 7 bases at V and 1 base at J, with 4 bases between the two ends. Germline V gene sequence: CDR1 DFQATT, CDR2 SNEGSKA (reference sequence).

The V gene is TRBV5-4, the J gene TRBJ2-7; D perhaps matches TRBD1 (5 bases). Looked up from germline, CDR1 is SGHNT and CDR2 is YYREEE (reference sequence). Trimming took off 4 bases at V and 2 bases at J, with 10 bases between the two ends. The CDR3 has 13 amino acids. CDR3 protein: CASSPGHTYEQYF. CDR3 DNA: TGTGCCAGCAGCCCTGGACACACCTACGAGCAGTACTTC.

The rearrangement links TRBV6-6 to TRBJ1-2; D is unclear. The CDR3 totals 14 residues. The ends were cut back, 7 bases at V and 0 bases at J, with 12 bases in the middle. Germline CDR1 and CDR2: MNHNY and SVGAGI (reference sequence). CDR3 region: CASTLASSNYGYTF. Here the CDR3 DNA reads TGTGCCAGCACCCTGGCCAGTTCTAACTATGGCTACACCTTC.

V is TRBV2 and J is TRBJ2-7, with D perhaps matching TRBD1 (5 bases). The V and J ends lost 8 bases and 6 bases respectively, with 17 bases between them. This CDR3 contains 13 residues. Germline CDR1 is SNHLY and CDR2 is FYNNEI. CDR3 sequence reads: CASALMGPSEQYF. The CDR3 DNA reads as TGTGCCAGCGCACTGATGGGGCCAAGCGAGCAGTACTTC.

The chain couples TRBV2 to TRBJ2-1, with 8 bases fitting TRBD2. The V gene end was trimmed by 9 bases and the J gene end by 5 bases; junction bases not matched to a gene: 12. The CDR3 contains 15 residues. CDR1 is SNHLY, CDR2 FYNNEI, per germline. DNA for the CDR3: TGTGCCAGGGAAGAGCGGGGGAGAGGGGACAATGAGCAGTTCTTC. The encoded protein is CAREERGRGDNEQFF. Based on the CDR3 plus reference TRBV2 and TRBJ2-1, the full variable domain is EPEVTQTPSHQVTQMGQEVILRCVPISNHLYFYWYRQILGQKVEFLVSFYNNEISEKSEIFDDQFSVERPDGSNFTLKIRSTKLEDSAMYFCAREERGRGDNEQFFGPGTRLTVL.